These 12 T cell receptor beta chains were all obtained from the same sample, sequenced in a study of shared clonotypes between healthy human individuals. The protocol was immunoSEQ multiplex PCR, while the TCRdb copy is restricted to in-frame clones and leaves out a portion. The repertoire has over 2 million clones, 85% to 95% of them found once; the top ten carry 0.37%. The sample comprised naive CD4+ T cells from PBMCs. Documented subset: CD45RA+ positively selected. These receptor sequences come from a man between 18 and 29 years old in good health. Some clones in this sample may be carry-over from other donors' samples.

As concerns this clone: The same CDR3 can be traced to other DNA sequences in this sample. The J gene is TRBJ2-5, the V gene TRBV5-1, with TRBD2 as a possible D gene (6 bases). This CDR3 has 12 residues. V was cut by 4 bases and J by 5 bases, with 9 bases left in between. CDR1 and CDR2 from the germline V gene are SGHRS and YFSETQ. The CDR3 region is CASSRRGETQYF. The CDR3 nucleotides are TGCGCCAGCAGCAGACGGGGGGAGACCCAGTACTTC. The full variable domain, rest sourced from reference TRBV5-1 and TRBJ2-5, is KAGVTQTPRYLIKTRGQQVTLSCSPISGHRSVSWYQQTPGQGLQFLFEYFSETQRNKGNFPGRFSGRQFSNSRSEMNVSTLELGDSALYLCASSRRGETQYFGPGTRLLVL.

This chain joins TRBV2 and TRBJ1-2; 8 bases are shared with TRBD1. CDR3 size: 18 residues. Germline CDR1 reads SNHLY; CDR2 reads FYNNEI. The junction had 24 bases not matched to a gene; V was cut back by 9 bases and J by 6 bases. DNA for the CDR3: TGTGCCAGTCCCGAGAAAGGTGACAGGGGCGAGGGGATCGATGGCTACACCTTC. Amino acid sequence: CASPEKGDRGEGIDGYTF.

About this clone: Other DNA sequences of this sample code for an identical CDR3. The chain has TRBV5-4 and TRBJ1-1; D uncertain. Germline lookup yields CDR1 SGHNT and CDR2 YYREEE (reference sequence). This CDR3 comprises 14 residues. V lost 0 bases to trimming and J lost 1 base, with 7 bases between them. CDR3 bases: TGTGCCAGCAGCTTGGCCGGCAGGAACACTGAAGCTTTCTTT. Protein sequence: CASSLAGRNTEAFF.

This chain joins TRBV7-7 and TRBJ2-7; 8 bases match TRBD1. CDR1 is SSHAT, CDR2 FNYEAQ, per germline (reference sequence). CDR3 size: 13 residues. The V segment lost 5 bases and the J segment 6 bases; nucleotides outside the gene matches: 6. The CDR3 is CASSGYRGAEQYF. The CDR3 bases are TGTGCCAGCAGCGGATACAGGGGGGCCGAGCAGTACTTC.

The CDR3 loop is CASSYPRGQDNEQFF. CDR3 nucleotides: TGTGCCAGCAGCTATCCCAGGGGGCAGGACAATGAGCAGTTCTTC. The chain links TRBV6-6 to TRBJ2-1; 8 bases match TRBD1. The ends lost 6 bases at V and 5 bases at J; junction bases unmatched: 9. Germline values: CDR1 MNHNY, CDR2 SVGAGI (reference sequence). The CDR3 totals 15 residues.

The chain employs TRBV7-2 and TRBJ2-5; D gene ambiguous. The V end was cut by 5 bases, the J end by 5 bases, with 12 bases between. CDR1 SGHTA and CDR2 FQGNSA come from the germline V gene. CDR3 size: 13 residues. The DNA for the CDR3 is TGTGCCAGCAGCCCACTCACCCAGGAGACCCAGTACTTC. As protein: CASSPLTQETQYF.

The chain recombines TRBV29-1 with TRBJ2-5; 16 bases are shared with TRBD2. Per the germline V gene, CDR1 is SQVTM and CDR2 is ANQGSEA. Trimming cost V 6 bases and J 5 bases; bases outside gene matches: 9. The CDR3 totals 16 residues. The CDR3 DNA reads as TGCAGCGTGGAAAGGGGACTAGCGGGAGGGCGGGAGACCCAGTACTTC. Amino acids: CSVERGLAGGRETQYF.

This chain connects TRBV6-1 to TRBJ2-5; TRBD2 agrees at 8 bases. CDR3 length: 14 residues. The V segment lost 0 bases and the J segment 9 bases; nucleotides outside the gene matches: 6. CDR1 MNHNS and CDR2 SASEGT come from the germline V gene. CDR3 sequence: CASSEATSESSQYF. CDR3 nucleotide sequence: TGTGCCAGCAGTGAAGCGACTAGCGAGTCTTCCCAGTACTTC.

V and J are TRBV7-3 and TRBJ2-1; a weak D match, TRBD1 (6 bases). The CDR3 is 13 amino acids. The ends were cut back, 5 bases at V and 9 bases at J, with 14 bases in the middle. Germline CDR1 reads SGHTA; CDR2 reads FQGTGA. CDR3 sequence: CASSPTGFGEQFF. CDR3 sequence (DNA): TGTGCCAGCAGCCCCACAGGGTTCGGTGAGCAGTTCTTC.

The J gene is TRBJ2-1, the V gene TRBV27; 7 bases fit TRBD2. Germline CDR1 is MNHEY and CDR2 is SMNVEV (reference sequence). V was pared by 6 bases and J by 7 bases, with 12 bases of the junction left unmatched. CDR3 length: 15 amino acids. The CDR3 bases are TGTGCCAGCAGGGGAACTAGCGTACGACGGAATGAGCAGTTCTTC. Translating it yields CASRGTSVRRNEQFF.

The chain joins TRBV6-5 to TRBJ2-3; either TRBD1 or TRBD2 may fit D (5 bases each). V lost 2 bases and J 6 bases, leaving 12 bases between the germline ends. CDR3 size: 14 residues. Germline CDR1 is MNHEY and CDR2 is SVGAGI. For the CDR3, the DNA is TGTGCCAGCAGTTACCGGGCCGAGGGGGATACGCAGTATTTT. This translates into CASSYRAEGDTQYF.

The chain carries TRBV29-1 and TRBJ1-1; tentative D call: TRBD1 (6 bases). This CDR3 spans 15 amino acids. Deletions cut 4 bases from V and 4 bases from J, with 19 bases between. Germline CDR1 SQVTM, CDR2 ANQGSEA. CDR3 sequence reads: CSVGGGRRTGTEAFF. CDR3 coding DNA: TGCAGCGTTGGAGGGGGTCGGAGGACGGGCACTGAAGCTTTCTTT.